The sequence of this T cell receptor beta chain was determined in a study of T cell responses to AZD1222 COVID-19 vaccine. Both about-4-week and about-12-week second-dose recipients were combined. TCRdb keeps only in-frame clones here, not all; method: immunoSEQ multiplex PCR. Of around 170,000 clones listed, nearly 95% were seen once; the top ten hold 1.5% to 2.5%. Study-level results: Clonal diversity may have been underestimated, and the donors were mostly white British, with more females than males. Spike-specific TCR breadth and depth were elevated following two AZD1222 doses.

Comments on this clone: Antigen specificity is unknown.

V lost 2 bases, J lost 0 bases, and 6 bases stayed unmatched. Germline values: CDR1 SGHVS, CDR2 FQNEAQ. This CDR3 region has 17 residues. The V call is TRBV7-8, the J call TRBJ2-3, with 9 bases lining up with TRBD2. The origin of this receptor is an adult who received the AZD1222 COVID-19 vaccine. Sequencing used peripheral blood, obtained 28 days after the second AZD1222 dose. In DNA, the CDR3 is TGTGCCAGCAGCTTATTCCCGGCGGGGGGGAGCACAGATACGCAGTATTTT. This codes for CASSLFPAGGSTDTQYF. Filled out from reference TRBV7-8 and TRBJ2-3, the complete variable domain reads GAGVSQSPRYKVAKRGQDVALRCDPISGHVSLFWYQQALGQGPEFLTYFQNEAQLDKSGLPSDRFFAERPEGSVSTLKIQRTQQEDSAVYLCASSLFPAGGSTDTQYFGPGTRLTVL.